Here is one TCR beta chain with its context. The sample is drawn from a study of T-cell reconstitution after alpha-beta-depleted transplantation in children. The TCRbeta library incorporated unique molecular identifiers. TCRdb redid the calling of the PCR reads with MiXCR, one entry per CDR3 protein. The sample holds 530,000 or so distinct CDR3 sequences, more than 20% seen once. The V and J ends lost 3 bases and 0 bases respectively, with 3 bases between them. This CDR3 is built from 12 residues. Germline CDR1 and CDR2: LGHDT and YNNKEL (reference sequence). The rearrangement uses TRBV3-1 and TRBJ2-7; no reliable D call. This sequence originates from a boy under two years old with Wiskott-Aldrich syndrome, due to receive a stem cell transplant. The sequencing used PBMCs, collected before TCRalphabeta/CD19-depleted stem cell transplant. The CDR3 nucleotides read TGTGCCAGCAGCCATCTCTCCTACGAGCAGTACTTC. It encodes CASSHLSYEQYF.